This TCR beta chain was found in a study of T cell responses to AZD1222 COVID-19 vaccine. Looked up from germline, CDR1 is MNHEY and CDR2 is SVGAGI. This CDR3 region has 15 residues. V lost 2 bases, J lost 1 base, and 12 bases lay in between. Method: immunoSEQ multiplex PCR; TCRdb's copy keeps in-frame clones and lacks some. The sample consists of just under 85,000 clones, 86% of them appearing once. Here the sequenced sample was peripheral blood, taken on day 0 of AZD1222 vaccination. The TCR sequence derives from an adult in good health. V usage is TRBV6-5 and J usage is TRBJ2-7, with D perhaps matching TRBD2 (6 bases). The CDR3 loop is CASSYRLGGSYEQYF. Here the CDR3 DNA reads TGTGCCAGCAGTTACCGACTGGGGGGATCCTACGAGCAGTACTTC.